Here is one TCR beta chain with its context. An amount of about 3,400 ng of total RNA was used for each TCR library. TCRdb re-called the 5' RACE reads and gives one entry per CDR3 protein, without DNA. The sample table sets out about 200,000 distinct CDR3 sequences. The CDR3 extends over 14 amino acids. The record originates from a study of monozygotic twins with inflammatory bowel disease. The genes are TRBV12-3 or TRBV12-4 and TRBJ1-1; the TCRdb call, TRBD1, lacks DNA for checking. The sample consisted of blood. The sequence came from a human donor with ulcerative colitis or Crohn's disease, or a healthy co-twin of an affected twin (not recorded which). CDR3 protein: CASRGGGRNTEAFF.